The entry that follows covers one T cell receptor (beta chain) sequence. Generated by immunoSEQ multiplex PCR, the TCRdb table keeps only in-frame clones and is missing some. The sample lists approximately 300,000 clones; 85% were seen once. The sample is drawn from a study of blood T cell repertoires in COVID-19. The junction had 5 bases not matched to a gene; V was cut back by 4 bases and J by 4 bases. Germline CDR1 reads MNHEY; CDR2 reads SVGAGI. The length of the CDR3 is 14 residues. Within the 2 weeks before study entry, each person in the exposed group met a COVID-19 case. Sequences were obtained from PBMCs or T cells enriched from blood (not recorded which). The rearrangement uses TRBV6-5 and TRBJ2-3; 7 positions agree with TRBD2. The TCR was taken from a woman in her 30s who had been exposed to COVID-19. The CDR3 reads CASSSTSKADTQYF. The CDR3, as DNA: TGTGCCAGCAGTTCGACTAGCAAGGCAGATACGCAGTATTTT.